Below, 3 T cell receptor beta chains from the same sample are listed, as sequenced in a study of shared clonotypes between healthy human individuals. The method was immunoSEQ multiplex PCR; TCRdb's version includes in-frame clones alone and lacks a portion of them. The sample carries about 2.1 million clones, about 92% recorded once. Naive CD8 cells comprised CD45RO-negative, CCR7-positively selected cells, excluding terminally differentiated effector memory CD45RA+ cells. The sequencing input was naive CD8+ T cells from PBMCs. The receptors here all came from a man in his late teens or twenties in good health. Some clones in this sample may be carry-over from other donors' samples.

The genes are TRBV11-2 and TRBJ2-2; D ambiguous. From germline, CDR1 is SGHAT and CDR2 FQNNGV. This CDR3 contains 13 residues. V was trimmed by 5 bases and J by 6 bases, leaving 10 bases between them. Written as DNA, the CDR3 is TGTGCCAGCAGCCAAGGCGGACCCGGGGAGCTGTTTTTT. It specifies CASSQGGPGELFF.

The V call is TRBV13, the J call TRBJ2-7, with D possibly being TRBD1 (6 bases). Germline CDR1 and CDR2: PRHDT and FYEKMQ (reference sequence). Between the trimmed V and J ends, which lost 4 bases and 5 bases, there was a span of 12 bases. This CDR3 has 13 residues. As DNA, the CDR3 is TGTGCCAGCAGCTCCCAGGGGTTCCACGAGCAGTACTTC. This translates into CASSSQGFHEQYF.

The chain has TRBV27 and TRBJ2-7; D is possibly TRBD1 (6 bases). The germline CDR1 and CDR2 sequences are MNHEY and SMNVEV (reference sequence). The CDR3 contains 14 residues. V dropped 6 bases and J dropped 4 bases, with 16 bases sitting between them. CDR3 amino acids: CASRWGGGYYEQYF. The CDR3 DNA sequence: TGTGCCAGCAGGTGGGGTGGGGGCTATTACGAGCAGTACTTC.